This TCR beta chain was retrieved from a study of T cell repertoires in cytomegalovirus infection. This clonotype appeared a few times. Each CDR3 protein gets one entry after TCRdb re-called the reads with MiXCR. This table has roughly 310,000 distinct CDR3 sequences, roughly a sixth appearing once. Germline-derived CDR1 and CDR2 are SNHLY and FYNNEI. V lost 3 bases, J lost 4 bases, and 13 bases lay in between. This CDR3 is 15 amino acids long. The TCR comes from a human donor in good health (CMV status not recorded). Some clones in this sample may be carry-over from other donors' samples. The gene calls are TRBV2 and TRBJ1-5; the D is unclear. The specimen sequenced was PBMCs. CDR3 amino acids: CASSEAQTRNQPQHF. CDR3 bases: TGTGCCAGCAGTGAGGCACAGACCAGAAATCAGCCCCAGCATTTT.